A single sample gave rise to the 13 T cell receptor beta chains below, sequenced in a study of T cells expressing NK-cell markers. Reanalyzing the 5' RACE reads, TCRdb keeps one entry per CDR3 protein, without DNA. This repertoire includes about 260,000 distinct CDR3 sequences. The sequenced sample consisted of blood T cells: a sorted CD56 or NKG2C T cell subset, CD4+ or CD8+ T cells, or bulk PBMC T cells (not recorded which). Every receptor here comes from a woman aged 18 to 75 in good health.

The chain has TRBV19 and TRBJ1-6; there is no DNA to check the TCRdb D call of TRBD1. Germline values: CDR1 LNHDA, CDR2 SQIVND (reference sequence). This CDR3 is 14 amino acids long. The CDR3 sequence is CASSIRRQGSPLHF.

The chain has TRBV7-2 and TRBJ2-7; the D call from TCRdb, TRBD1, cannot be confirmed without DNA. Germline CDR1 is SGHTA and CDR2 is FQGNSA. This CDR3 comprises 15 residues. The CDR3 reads CASSPLPGQYYEQYF.

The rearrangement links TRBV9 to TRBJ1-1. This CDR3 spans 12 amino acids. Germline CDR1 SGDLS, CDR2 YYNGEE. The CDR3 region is CASSAMGTEAFF.

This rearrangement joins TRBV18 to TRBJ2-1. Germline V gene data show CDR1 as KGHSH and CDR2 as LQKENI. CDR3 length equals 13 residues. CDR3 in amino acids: CASSIGDYNEQFF.

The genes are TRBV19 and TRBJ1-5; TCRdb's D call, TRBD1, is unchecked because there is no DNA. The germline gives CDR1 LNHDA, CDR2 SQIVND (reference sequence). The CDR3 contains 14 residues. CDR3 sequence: CASTPRQGNQPQHF.

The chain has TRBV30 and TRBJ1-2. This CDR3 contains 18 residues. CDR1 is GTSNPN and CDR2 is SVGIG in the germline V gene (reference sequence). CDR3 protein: CAWSVRGIGSGPIVGYTF.

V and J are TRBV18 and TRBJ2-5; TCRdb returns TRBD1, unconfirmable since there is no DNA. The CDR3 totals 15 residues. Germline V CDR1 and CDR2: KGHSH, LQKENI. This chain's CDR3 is CASSKGAGEMVAQYF.

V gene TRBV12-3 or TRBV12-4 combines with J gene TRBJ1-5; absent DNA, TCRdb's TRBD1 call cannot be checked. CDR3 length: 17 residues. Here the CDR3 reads CASSLAPGAASEQPQHF.

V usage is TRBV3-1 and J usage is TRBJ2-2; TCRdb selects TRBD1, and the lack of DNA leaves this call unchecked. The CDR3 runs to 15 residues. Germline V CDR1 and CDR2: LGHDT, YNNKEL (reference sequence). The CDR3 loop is CASSTRTGDTGELFF.

CDR3 region: CSARGSSYEQYF. The chain recombines TRBV29-1 with TRBJ2-7; TCRdb returns TRBD2, unconfirmable since there is no DNA. The CDR3 has 12 amino acids. Germline V gene data show CDR1 as SQVTM and CDR2 as ANQGSEA.

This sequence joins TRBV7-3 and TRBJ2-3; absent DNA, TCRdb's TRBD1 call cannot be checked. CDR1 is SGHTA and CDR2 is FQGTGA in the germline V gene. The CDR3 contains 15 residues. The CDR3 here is CASSLTPGFTDTQYF.

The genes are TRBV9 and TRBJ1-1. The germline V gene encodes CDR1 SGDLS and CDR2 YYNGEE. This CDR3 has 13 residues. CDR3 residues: CASSIATSGEAFF.

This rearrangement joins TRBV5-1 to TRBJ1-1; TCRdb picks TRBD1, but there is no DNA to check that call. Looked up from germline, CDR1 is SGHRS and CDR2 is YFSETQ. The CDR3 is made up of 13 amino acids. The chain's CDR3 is CASSPGQGPEAFF. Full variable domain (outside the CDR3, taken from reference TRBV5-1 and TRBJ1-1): KAGVTQTPRYLIKTRGQQVTLSCSPISGHRSVSWYQQTPGQGLQFLFEYFSETQRNKGNFPGRFSGRQFSNSRSEMNVSTLELGDSALYLCASSPGQGPEAFFGQGTRLTVV.